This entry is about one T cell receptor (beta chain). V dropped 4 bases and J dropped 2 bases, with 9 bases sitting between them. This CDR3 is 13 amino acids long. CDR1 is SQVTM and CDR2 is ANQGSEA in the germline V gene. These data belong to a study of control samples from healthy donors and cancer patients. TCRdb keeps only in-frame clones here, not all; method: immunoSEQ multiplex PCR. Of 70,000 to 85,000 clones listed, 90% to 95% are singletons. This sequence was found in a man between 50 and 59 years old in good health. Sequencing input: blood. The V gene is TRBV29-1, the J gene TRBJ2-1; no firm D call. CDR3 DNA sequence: TGCAGCGTTGTTTTGGTCACCTACAATGAGCAGTTCTTC. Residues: CSVVLVTYNEQFF.